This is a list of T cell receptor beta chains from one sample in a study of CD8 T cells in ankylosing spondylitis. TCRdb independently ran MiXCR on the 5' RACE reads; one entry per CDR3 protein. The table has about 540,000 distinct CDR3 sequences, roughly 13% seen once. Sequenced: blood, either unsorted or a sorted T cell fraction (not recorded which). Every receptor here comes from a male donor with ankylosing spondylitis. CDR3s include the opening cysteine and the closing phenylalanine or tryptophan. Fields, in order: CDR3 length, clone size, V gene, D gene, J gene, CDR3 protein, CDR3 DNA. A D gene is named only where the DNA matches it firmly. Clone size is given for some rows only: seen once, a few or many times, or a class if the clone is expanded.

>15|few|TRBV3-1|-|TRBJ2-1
CASSQDPRGLVGQFF
TGTGCCAGCAGCCAGGACCCCAGGGGTCTCGTTGGGCAGTTCTTC
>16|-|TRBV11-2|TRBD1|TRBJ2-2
CASSPGGIWATGELFF
TGTGCCAGCAGCCCAGGGGGTATCTGGGCCACCGGGGAGCTGTTTTTT
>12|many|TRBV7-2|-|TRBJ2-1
CASSFHRNEQFF
TGTGCCAGCAGCTTTCATAGAAATGAGCAGTTCTTC
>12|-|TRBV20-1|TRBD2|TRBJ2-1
CSATGTSYEQFF
TGCAGTGCCACCGGGACTAGCTATGAGCAGTTCTTC
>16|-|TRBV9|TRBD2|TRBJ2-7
CASSPGGAGGQTEQYF
TGTGCCAGCAGCCCCGGCGGGGCGGGAGGCCAGACCGAGCAGTACTTC
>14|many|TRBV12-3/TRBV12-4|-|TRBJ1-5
CASSPSTGEQPQHF
TGTGCCAGCAGTCCATCAACGGGGGAACAGCCCCAGCATTTT
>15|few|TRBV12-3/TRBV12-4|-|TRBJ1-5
CASSPGVVGNQPQHF
TGTGCCAGCAGCCCAGGGGTGGTTGGCAATCAGCCCCAGCATTTT
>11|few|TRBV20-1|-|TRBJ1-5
CSALRDQPQHF
TGCAGTGCTCTCAGGGATCAGCCCCAGCATTTT
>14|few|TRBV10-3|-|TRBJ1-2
CAISAQVPAGGYTF
TGTGCCATCAGTGCCCAGGTCCCAGCGGGAGGCTACACCTTC
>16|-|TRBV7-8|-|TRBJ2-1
CASRELGGGTYNEQFF
TGTGCCAGCAGGGAACTGGGGGGGGGCACCTACAATGAGCAGTTCTTC
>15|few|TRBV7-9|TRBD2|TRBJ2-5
CASSSSGRALETQYF
TGTGCCAGCAGCTCTAGCGGGAGGGCTTTGGAGACCCAGTACTTC
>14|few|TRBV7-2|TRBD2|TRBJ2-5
CASSLSGSVKTQYF
TGTGCCAGCAGTCTTAGCGGGAGTGTGAAGACCCAGTACTTC
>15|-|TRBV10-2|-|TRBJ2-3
CASREAGPSTDTQYF
TGCGCCAGCAGAGAGGCGGGCCCTAGCACAGATACGCAGTATTTT
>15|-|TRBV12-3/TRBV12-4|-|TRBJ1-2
CASSLAEARAYGYTF
TGTGCCAGCAGTTTAGCGGAGGCCAGGGCCTATGGCTACACCTTC
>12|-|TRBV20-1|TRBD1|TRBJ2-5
CSAMDRVETQYF
TGCAGTGCTATGGACAGGGTGGAGACCCAGTACTTC
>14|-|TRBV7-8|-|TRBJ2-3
CASSLADREDTQYF
TGTGCCAGCAGCTTAGCCGATCGGGAAGATACGCAGTATTTT
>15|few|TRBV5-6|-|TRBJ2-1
CASSSSSTLHNEQFF
TGTGCCAGCAGCTCTTCTAGCACCCTTCACAATGAGCAGTTCTTC
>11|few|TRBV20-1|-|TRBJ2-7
CSARIGAEQYF
TGCAGTGCTAGAATAGGGGCCGAGCAGTACTTC
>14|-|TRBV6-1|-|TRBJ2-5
CASSEAPRQETQYF
TGTGCCAGCAGTGAAGCCCCCAGGCAAGAGACCCAGTACTTC
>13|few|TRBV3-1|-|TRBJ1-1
CASSQVWNTEAFF
TGTGCCAGCAGCCAAGTGTGGAACACTGAAGCTTTCTTT
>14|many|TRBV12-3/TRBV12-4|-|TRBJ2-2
CASSLGPDTGELFF
TGTGCCAGCAGTTTAGGACCTGACACCGGGGAGCTGTTTTTT
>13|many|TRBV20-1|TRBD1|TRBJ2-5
CSAGQGGQETQYF
TGCAGTGCGGGACAGGGTGGCCAAGAGACCCAGTACTTC
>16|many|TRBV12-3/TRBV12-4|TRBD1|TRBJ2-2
CASSFGGQGSTGELFF
TGTGCCAGCAGTTTTGGGGGACAGGGATCGACCGGGGAGCTGTTTTTT
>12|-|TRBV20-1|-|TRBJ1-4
CSGGEGGEKLFF
TGCAGTGGGGGGGAAGGCGGTGAAAAACTGTTTTTT
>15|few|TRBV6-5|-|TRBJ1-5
CASSYSYRGNQPQHF
TGTGCCAGCAGTTACTCGTACAGGGGCAATCAGCCCCAGCATTTT
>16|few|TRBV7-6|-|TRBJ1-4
CASSPDPLATNEKLFF
TGTGCCAGCAGCCCGGACCCCCTGGCAACTAATGAAAAACTGTTTTTT